Given below is one TCR beta chain in context. What it binds is unknown. These data are taken from a study of OX40 agonist ivuxolimab in advanced cancers. Study outcomes and limitations: CD8+ T cells averaged more expanded clones than CD4+. With doses of 0.1-3.0 mg/kg, partial responders showed among the lowest clonal expansion. Nonresponders, in some cases, also had low normalized T-cell clonal expansion.

With V trimmed by 0 bases and J by 3 bases, 4 bases remained unmatched. Germline values: CDR1 SGDLS, CDR2 YYNGEE. The CDR3 has 15 amino acids. Libraries were prepared by immunoSEQ multiplex PCR; TCRdb keeps only in-frame clonotypes and omits some of them. Of over 85,000 clones in the sample, 90% were seen once. The clonotype comes from an adult with an advanced solid tumor such as melanoma, head and neck, liver or kidney cancer. The chain combines TRBV9 with TRBJ2-7; 9 bases match TRBD2. The specimen was CD4+ or CD8+ T cells sorted from blood, collected in a trial of the OX40 agonist ivuxolimab. CDR3 region: CASSVGLAASYEQYF. Written as DNA, the CDR3 is TGTGCCAGCAGCGTAGGACTAGCGGCTAGCTACGAGCAGTACTTC.